This T cell receptor (beta chain) was captured by sequencing in a study of cytomegalovirus exposure and HLA in healthy donors. Regarding the study as a whole: Most sequenced TCRs were rare (though some public TCRs occurred in many donors).

Use of 60 Vbeta and 13 Jbeta primers characterized the PCR. Here immunoSEQ multiplex PCR was the method, and the copy in TCRdb shows in-frame clones only, minus some. Of 72,000 or so clones listed, about three quarters were seen once; the top ten hold around 7%. Nominal health characterized the donors when sampled, though unrecorded immune exposures were likely. V lost 6 bases to trimming and J lost 8 bases, with 13 bases between them. CDR3 size: 12 residues. From germline, CDR1 is SQVTM and CDR2 ANQGSEA. In the case of this clone: Its antigen is undetermined.

Sequences were obtained from PBMCs. This sequence originates from a woman aged 30 to 39 in good health and CMV-seropositive. The rearrangement links TRBV29-1 to TRBJ1-4; a possible D gene is TRBD1 (5 bases). The DNA of the CDR3 is TGCAGCGTGGGGGGATTTAACGAAAAACTGTTTTTT. It translates to CSVGGFNEKLFF.